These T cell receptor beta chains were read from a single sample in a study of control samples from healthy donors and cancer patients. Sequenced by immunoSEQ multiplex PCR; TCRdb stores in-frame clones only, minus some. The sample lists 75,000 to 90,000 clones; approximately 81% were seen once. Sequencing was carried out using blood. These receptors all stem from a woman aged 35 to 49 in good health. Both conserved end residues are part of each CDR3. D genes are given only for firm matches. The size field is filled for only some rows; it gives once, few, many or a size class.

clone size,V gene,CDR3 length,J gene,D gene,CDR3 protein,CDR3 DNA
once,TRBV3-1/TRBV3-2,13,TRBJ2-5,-,CASSQAQRETQYF,TGTGCCAGCAGCCAAGCACAGAGAGAGACCCAGTACTTC
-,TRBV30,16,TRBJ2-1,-,CAWSPTDRLSYNEQFF,TGTGCCTGGAGTCCAACCGACCGACTCTCCTACAATGAGCAGTTCTTC
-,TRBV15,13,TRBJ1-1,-,CATSGERNTEAFF,TGTGCCACCAGTGGGGAGAGGAACACTGAAGCTTTCTTT
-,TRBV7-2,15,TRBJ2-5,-,CASSLARGYQETQYF,TGTGCCAGCAGCTTAGCGAGAGGTTACCAAGAGACCCAGTACTTC
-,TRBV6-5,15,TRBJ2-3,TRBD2,CASTVGGGRTDTQYF,TGTGCCAGCACCGTCGGGGGGGGCCGCACAGATACGCAGTATTTT
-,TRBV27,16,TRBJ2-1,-,CASSLGSVQFYNEQFF,TGTGCCAGCAGTTTAGGGAGCGTTCAATTTTACAATGAGCAGTTCTTC
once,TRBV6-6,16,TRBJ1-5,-,CASSRQGIASNQPQHF,TGTGCCAGCAGTAGGCAGGGAATAGCTAGCAATCAGCCCCAGCATTTT
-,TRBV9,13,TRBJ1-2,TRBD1,CASSADRGSGYTF,TGTGCCAGCAGCGCGGACAGGGGTTCCGGCTACACCTTC
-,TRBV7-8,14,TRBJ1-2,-,CASSPGGENYGYTF,TGTGCCAGCAGCCCAGGAGGGGAGAACTATGGCTACACCTTC
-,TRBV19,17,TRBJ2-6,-,CASSISRSPGGANVLTF,TGTGCCAGTAGTATTTCGAGGAGCCCAGGCGGGGCCAACGTCCTGACTTTC
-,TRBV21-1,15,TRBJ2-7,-,CASSIQGLVVYEQYF,TGTGCCAGCAGCATACAAGGGCTTGTCGTTTACGAGCAGTACTTC
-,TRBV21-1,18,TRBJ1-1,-,CASSRQRGLQGGNTEAFF,TGTGCCAGCAGCCGCCAGCGAGGGCTACAGGGAGGGAACACTGAAGCTTTCTTT
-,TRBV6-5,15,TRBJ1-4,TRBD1,CASRGQGGNNEKLFF,TGTGCCAGCCGGGGACAGGGGGGGAATAATGAAAAACTGTTTTTT
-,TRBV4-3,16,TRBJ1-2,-,CASSQEGAGAYYGYTF,TGCGCCAGCAGCCAAGAAGGGGCAGGGGCCTACTATGGCTACACCTTC
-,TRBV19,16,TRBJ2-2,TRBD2,CASREAGGLDTGELFF,TGTGCCAGTAGAGAAGCGGGGGGACTTGACACCGGGGAGCTGTTTTTT
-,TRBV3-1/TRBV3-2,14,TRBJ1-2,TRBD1,CASSQADRVNGYTF,TGTGCCAGCAGCCAAGCAGACAGGGTAAATGGCTACACCTTC
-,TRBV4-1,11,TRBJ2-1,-,CASSQEYEQFF,TGCGCCAGCAGCCAAGAGTATGAGCAGTTCTTC
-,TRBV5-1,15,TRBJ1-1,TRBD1,CASSTQYRGDTEAFF,TGCGCCAGCAGTACTCAATACAGGGGGGACACTGAAGCTTTCTTT
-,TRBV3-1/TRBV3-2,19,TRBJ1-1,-,CASSQDVSWGAQGHTEAFF,TGTGCCAGCAGCCAAGATGTTTCTTGGGGGGCCCAGGGGCACACTGAAGCTTTCTTT
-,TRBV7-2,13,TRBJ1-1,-,CATLGSGNTEAFF,TGTGCCACTTTGGGTTCAGGGAACACTGAAGCTTTCTTT
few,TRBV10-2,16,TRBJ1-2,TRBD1,CASSVSGDRARRGYTF,TGCGCCAGCAGTGTGTCGGGAGACAGGGCCCGTAGGGGCTACACCTTC
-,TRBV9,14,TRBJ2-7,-,CASSGGGGLYEQYF,TGTGCCAGCAGCGGTGGTGGGGGGCTTTACGAGCAGTACTTC
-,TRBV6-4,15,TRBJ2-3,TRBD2,CASTTVAGALDTQYF,TGTGCCAGCACCACAGTAGCGGGAGCTTTAGATACGCAGTATTTT
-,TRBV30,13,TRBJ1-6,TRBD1,CAWTRDRVSPLHF,TGTGCCTGGACTAGGGACAGGGTTTCACCCCTCCACTTT
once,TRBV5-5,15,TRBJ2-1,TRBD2,CASSLHSGVDNEQFF,TGTGCCAGCAGCTTGCACAGCGGGGTGGACAATGAGCAGTTCTTC
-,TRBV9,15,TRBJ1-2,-,CASSGRGWGDDGYTF,TGTGCCAGCAGTGGCCGCGGGTGGGGGGATGATGGCTACACCTTC
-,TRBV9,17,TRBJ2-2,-,CASSVAISSRGTGELFF,TGTGCCAGCAGCGTAGCTATATCCTCAAGGGGGACCGGGGAGCTGTTTTTT
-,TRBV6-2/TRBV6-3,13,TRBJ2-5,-,CASSALGIGTQYF,TGTGCCAGCAGCGCTCTAGGAATTGGGACCCAGTACTTC
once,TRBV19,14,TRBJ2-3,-,CASRRGGRADTQYF,TGTGCCAGTAGGCGTGGGGGGCGCGCAGATACGCAGTATTTT
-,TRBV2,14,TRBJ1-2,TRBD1,CASSIRTGDDGYTF,TGTGCCAGCAGCATAAGGACAGGGGACGATGGCTACACCTTC
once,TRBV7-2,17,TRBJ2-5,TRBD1,CASSLWGPGQGQETQYF,TGTGCCAGCAGCTTATGGGGCCCGGGACAGGGACAAGAGACCCAGTACTTC
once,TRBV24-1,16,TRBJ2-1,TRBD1,CATSDPGQGLDDEQFF,TGTGCCACCAGTGACCCGGGACAGGGATTAGATGATGAGCAGTTCTTC
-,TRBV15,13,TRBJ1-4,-,CATSSRVGEKLFF,TGTGCCACCAGCAGCAGGGTTGGGGAAAAACTGTTTTTT
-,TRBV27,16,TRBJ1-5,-,CASSLFRGYSNQPQHF,TGTGCCAGCAGTTTATTTAGGGGTTATAGCAATCAGCCCCAGCATTTT
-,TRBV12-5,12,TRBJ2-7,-,CATYYPAYEQYF,TGTGCTACATACTATCCCGCGTACGAGCAGTACTTC
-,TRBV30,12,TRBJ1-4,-,CACAQRGEKLFF,TGTGCCTGCGCGCAGCGAGGAGAAAAACTGTTTTTT
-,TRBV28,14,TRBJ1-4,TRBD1,CASSWGTGSEKLFF,TGTGCCAGCAGTTGGGGGACAGGGAGTGAAAAACTGTTTTTT
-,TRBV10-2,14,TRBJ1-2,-,CASAASGPLIGYTF,TGCGCCAGCGCCGCGTCCGGGCCTTTAATTGGCTACACCTTC
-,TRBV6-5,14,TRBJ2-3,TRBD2,CASRLATRTDTQYF,TGTGCCAGCCGACTAGCGACTCGCACAGATACGCAGTATTTT
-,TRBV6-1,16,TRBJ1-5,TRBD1,CASSVQGTGSNQPQHF,TGTGCCAGCAGTGTTCAAGGGACAGGGTCCAATCAGCCCCAGCATTTT